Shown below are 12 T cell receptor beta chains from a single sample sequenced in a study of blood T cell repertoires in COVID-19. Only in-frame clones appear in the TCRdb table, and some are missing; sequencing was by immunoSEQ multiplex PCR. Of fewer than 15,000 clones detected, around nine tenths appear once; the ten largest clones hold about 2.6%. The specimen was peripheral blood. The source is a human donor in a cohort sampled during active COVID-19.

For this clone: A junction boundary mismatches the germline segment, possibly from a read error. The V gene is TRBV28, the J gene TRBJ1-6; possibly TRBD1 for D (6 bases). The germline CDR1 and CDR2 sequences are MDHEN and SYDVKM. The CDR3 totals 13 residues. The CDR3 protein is CAGRTASRSPLHF. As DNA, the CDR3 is TGTGCCGGCAGGACAGCCAGTCGATCACCCCTCCACTTT.

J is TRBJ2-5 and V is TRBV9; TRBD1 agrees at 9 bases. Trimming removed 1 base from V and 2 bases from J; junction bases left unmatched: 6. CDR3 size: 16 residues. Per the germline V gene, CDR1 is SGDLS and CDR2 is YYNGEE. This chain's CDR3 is CASSVNRDRVQETQYF. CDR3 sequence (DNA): TGTGCCAGCAGCGTAAACCGGGACAGGGTACAAGAGACCCAGTACTTC.

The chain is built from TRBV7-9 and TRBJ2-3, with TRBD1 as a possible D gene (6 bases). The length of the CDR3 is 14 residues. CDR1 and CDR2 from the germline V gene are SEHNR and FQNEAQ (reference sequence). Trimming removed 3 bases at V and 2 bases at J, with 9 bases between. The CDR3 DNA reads TGTGCCAGCAGCTTCGGACAGAACACAGATACGCAGTATTTT. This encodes CASSFGQNTDTQYF.

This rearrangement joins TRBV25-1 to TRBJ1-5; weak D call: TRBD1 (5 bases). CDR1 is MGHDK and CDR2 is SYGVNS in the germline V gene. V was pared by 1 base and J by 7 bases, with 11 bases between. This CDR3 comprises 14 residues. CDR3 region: CASSEWGGGQPQHF. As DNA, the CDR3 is TGTGCCAGCAGTGAATGGGGGGGAGGACAGCCCCAGCATTTT.

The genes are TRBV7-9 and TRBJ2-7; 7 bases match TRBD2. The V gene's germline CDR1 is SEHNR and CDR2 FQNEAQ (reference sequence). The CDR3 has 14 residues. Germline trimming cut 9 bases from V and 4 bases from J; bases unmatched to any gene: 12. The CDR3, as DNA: TGTGCCAGTGAGGGGAGGGGACGGATGTACGAGCAGTACTTC. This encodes CASEGRGRMYEQYF.

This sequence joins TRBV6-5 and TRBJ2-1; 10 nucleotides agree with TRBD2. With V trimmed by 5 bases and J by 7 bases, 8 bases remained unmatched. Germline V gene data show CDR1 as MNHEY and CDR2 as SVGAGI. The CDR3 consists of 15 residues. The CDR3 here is CASSKQRGGVNEQFF. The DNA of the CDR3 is TGTGCCAGCAGTAAACAGCGGGGGGGCGTTAATGAGCAGTTCTTC.

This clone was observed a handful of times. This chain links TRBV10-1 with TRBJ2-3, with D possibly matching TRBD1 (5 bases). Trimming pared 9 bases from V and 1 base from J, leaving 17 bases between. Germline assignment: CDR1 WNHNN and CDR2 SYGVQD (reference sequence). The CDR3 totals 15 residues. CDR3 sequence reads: CASRRGQLGTDTQYF. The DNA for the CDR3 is TGCGCCAGTCGGCGAGGACAACTTGGCACAGATACGCAGTATTTT.

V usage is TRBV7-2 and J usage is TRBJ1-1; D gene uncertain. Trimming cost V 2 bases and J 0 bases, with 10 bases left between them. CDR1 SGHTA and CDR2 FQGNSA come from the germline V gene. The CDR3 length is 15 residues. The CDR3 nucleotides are TGTGCCAGCAGCTTATCGATGGGAGTGAACACTGAAGCTTTCTTT. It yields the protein CASSLSMGVNTEAFF.

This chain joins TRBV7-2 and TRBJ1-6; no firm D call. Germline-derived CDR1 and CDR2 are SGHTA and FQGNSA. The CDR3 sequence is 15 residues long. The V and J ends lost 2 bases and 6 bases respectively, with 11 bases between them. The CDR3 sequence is CASSLNVHSNSPLHF. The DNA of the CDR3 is TGTGCCAGCAGCTTAAATGTCCATTCTAATTCACCCCTCCACTTT.

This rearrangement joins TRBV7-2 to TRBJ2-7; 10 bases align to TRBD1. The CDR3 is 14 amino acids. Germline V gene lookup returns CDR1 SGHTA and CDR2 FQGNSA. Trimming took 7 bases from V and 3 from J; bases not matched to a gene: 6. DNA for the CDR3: TGTGCCAGCACCTTCCGGGACAGGGGCTACGAGCAGTACTTC. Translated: CASTFRDRGYEQYF.

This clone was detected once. CDR3 sequence (DNA): TGTGCCAGCAGCTCCGGGACTAGCGGGGGAAACCAAGAGACCCAGTACTTC. Translated, it gives CASSSGTSGGNQETQYF. This chain links TRBV11-3 with TRBJ2-5; TRBD2 aligns across 14 bases. This CDR3 has 17 amino acids. After removal of 4 bases from V and 0 bases from J, the junction contained 4 bases not matched to a gene. The germline V gene encodes CDR1 SGHNT and CDR2 YENEEA.

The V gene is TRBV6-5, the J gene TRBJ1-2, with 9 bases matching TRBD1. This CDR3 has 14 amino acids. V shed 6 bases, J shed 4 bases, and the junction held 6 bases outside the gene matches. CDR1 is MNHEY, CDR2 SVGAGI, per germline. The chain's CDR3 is CASSLTGGSYGYTF. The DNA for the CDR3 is TGTGCCAGCAGCTTAACAGGGGGCAGCTATGGCTACACCTTC.